What follows are 10 T cell receptor beta chains derived from one specimen sequenced in a study of T cell responses to AZD1222 COVID-19 vaccine. The protocol was immunoSEQ multiplex PCR, while the TCRdb copy is restricted to in-frame clones and leaves out a portion. The table includes 75,000 to 100,000 clones, roughly 90% detected once. This specimen was peripheral blood, taken on day 0 of AZD1222 vaccination. All receptors come from an adult in good health.

This chain links TRBV4-2 with TRBJ2-1, with 12 bases that match TRBD2. This CDR3 contains 16 residues. The J segment lost 6 bases and the V segment lost 3 bases, leaving 6 bases of the junction unmatched. The germline CDR1 and CDR2 sequences are LGHNA and YNFKEQ. The CDR3 region has the DNA TGTGCCAGCAGCCAGCCCCTAGCGGGGGGGCTCAATGAGCAGTTCTTC. It is translated as CASSQPLAGGLNEQFF.

The chain recombines TRBV2 with TRBJ1-1; the D gene is possibly TRBD1 (5 bases). This CDR3 is 14 amino acids long. Trimming removed 6 bases from V and 5 bases from J, with 16 bases in between. Germline V lookup: CDR1 SNHLY, CDR2 FYNNEI. Here the CDR3 DNA reads TGTGCCAGCAGGGGAATGGAGGGGAATACTGAAGCTTTCTTT. It encodes CASRGMEGNTEAFF.

This clone appeared a single time. The V call is TRBV7-9, the J call TRBJ2-7; D perhaps matches TRBD1 (7 bases). V was pared by 1 base and J by 6 bases, with 16 bases between. This CDR3 spans 15 amino acids. Germline V gene sequence: CDR1 SEHNR, CDR2 FQNEAQ (reference sequence). CDR3: CASSLGIQGRSEQYF. In DNA form, the CDR3 reads TGTGCCAGCAGCTTAGGAATACAGGGGAGGAGCGAGCAGTACTTC.

The chain uses TRBV24-1 and TRBJ1-5, with D perhaps matching TRBD1 (5 bases). The CDR3 consists of 13 residues. V lost 9 bases to trimming and J lost 7 bases, with 15 bases between them. The germline V gene has CDR1 KGHDR and CDR2 SFDVKD. The DNA for the CDR3 is TGTGCCACCCAATCCAGGGAAGGACAGCCCCAGCATTTT. Protein sequence: CATQSREGQPQHF.

The CDR3 reads CASSSPSGWVQFF. DNA for the CDR3: TGTGCCAGTAGTTCCCCTTCGGGGTGGGTGCAGTTCTTC. The chain recombines TRBV19 with TRBJ2-1; maybe TRBD2 (5 bases). V gave up 5 bases and J gave up 12 bases, with 17 bases separating them. The CDR3 totals 13 residues. CDR1 LNHDA and CDR2 SQIVND come from the germline V gene (reference sequence).

This chain uses TRBV3-1 (or the pseudogene TRBV3-2) with TRBJ2-1, with 10 positions matching TRBD1. From germline, CDR1 is LGHDT and CDR2 YNNKEL (reference sequence). V lost 2 bases and J lost 5; bases outside the gene matches: 6. CDR3 length: 16 amino acids. CDR3 sequence (DNA): TGTGCCAGCAGCCAATTCGACAGGGGGCGTAACAATGAGCAGTTCTTC. It translates to CASSQFDRGRNNEQFF.

The gene calls are TRBV6-1 and TRBJ2-7; no reliable D call. The CDR3 sequence is 12 residues long. The germline gives CDR1 MNHNS, CDR2 SASEGT. Trimming stripped 1 base from V and 6 bases from J, with 7 bases between. CDR3 protein: CASSEVGLEQYF. CDR3 nucleotide sequence: TGTGCCAGCAGTGAAGTCGGGCTCGAGCAGTACTTC.

Only one count was recorded for this clone. V usage is TRBV3-1 (or the pseudogene TRBV3-2) and J usage is TRBJ2-2, with D perhaps TRBD1 or TRBD2 (5 bases each). CDR3 length: 15 amino acids. The germline CDR1 and CDR2 sequences are LGHDT and YNNKEL (reference sequence). Trimming took off 4 bases at V and 6 bases at J, with 15 bases between the two ends. As DNA, the CDR3 is TGTGCCAGCAGCCCCGGGCTGGGGGTGGCCGGGGAGCTGTTTTTT. Encoded protein: CASSPGLGVAGELFF.

V usage is TRBV2 and J usage is TRBJ1-4; 7 bases fit TRBD1. V was clipped by 6 bases and J by 5 bases; unmatched bases: 6. CDR3 length: 14 amino acids. Germline V CDR1 and CDR2: SNHLY, FYNNEI. As DNA, the CDR3 is TGTGCCAGCAGCACCGGGACAGAGAATGAAAAACTGTTTTTT. Its protein product is CASSTGTENEKLFF. Based on the CDR3 plus reference TRBV2 and TRBJ1-4, the full variable domain is EPEVTQTPSHQVTQMGQEVILRCVPISNHLYFYWYRQILGQKVEFLVSFYNNEISEKSEIFDDQFSVERPDGSNFTLKIRSTKLEDSAMYFCASSTGTENEKLFFGSGTQLSVL.

Here the CDR3 DNA reads TGTGCCAGCAGCTTAGGCCGTCTTAATCAGCCCCAGCATTTT. Translation gives CASSLGRLNQPQHF. The chain links TRBV13 to TRBJ1-5; no definite D call. This CDR3 comprises 14 residues. Germline CDR1 reads PRHDT; CDR2 reads FYEKMQ (reference sequence). Between the trimmed V and J ends, which lost 0 bases and 4 bases, there was a span of 7 bases.